The rows below give T cell receptor beta chains drawn from one sample of a study of blood T cell repertoires in COVID-19. The repertoire was sequenced with immunoSEQ multiplex PCR; TCRdb's copy has only in-frame clones and lacks some. The sample has about 210,000 clones, 65% to 90% seen once. Sequenced: peripheral blood. The receptors derive from a man in his forties or fifties with active or convalescent COVID-19. The CDR3 runs from the conserved cysteine through the conserved F or W. The order of the fields is J gene, V gene, CDR3 protein.

>TRBJ2-5|TRBV5-4
CASSLDRAQETQYF
>TRBJ1-4|TRBV5-1
CASSLAGRGGSEKLFF
>TRBJ1-2|TRBV6-5
CASSWDPRQGSYGYTF
>TRBJ1-6|TRBV9
CASSVGGVGPLHF
>TRBJ1-1|TRBV29-1
CSGGSNTEAFF
>TRBJ2-1|TRBV19
CASSTTSGGYEQFF
>TRBJ1-2|TRBV20-1
CSAEDRGYTF
>TRBJ1-1|TRBV5-1
CASSGLGDTEAFF
>TRBJ2-1|TRBV9
CASSVRGGNEQFF
>TRBJ1-6|TRBV7-2
CASSLRGQGSYNSPLHF
>TRBJ2-5|TRBV18
CASSLAGAQETQYF
>TRBJ1-4|TRBV5-1
CASSLDTGLNEKLFF
>TRBJ2-7|TRBV28
CASSPVNRAPYEQYF
>TRBJ1-5|TRBV28
CASSLRDRAISPQHF
>TRBJ2-5|TRBV7-8
CASSLRLRETQYF
>TRBJ2-3|TRBV5-1
CASSEGLAVITDTQYF
>TRBJ1-1|TRBV2
CASSGEVNTEAFF
>TRBJ1-6|TRBV4-1
CASSQPGQGNSPLHF
>TRBJ2-1|TRBV19
CASSWVAGDSYNEQFF
>TRBJ1-6|TRBV30
CAWSYRNNSPLHF
>TRBJ1-2|TRBV11-2
CASSLEGTSGRFGYTF
>TRBJ1-1|TRBV3-1/TRBV3-2
CASSQAGTRSLYTEAFF
>TRBJ1-2|TRBV5-1
CASSGQLNYGYTF
>TRBJ2-7|TRBV27
CASSPQFISYEQYF